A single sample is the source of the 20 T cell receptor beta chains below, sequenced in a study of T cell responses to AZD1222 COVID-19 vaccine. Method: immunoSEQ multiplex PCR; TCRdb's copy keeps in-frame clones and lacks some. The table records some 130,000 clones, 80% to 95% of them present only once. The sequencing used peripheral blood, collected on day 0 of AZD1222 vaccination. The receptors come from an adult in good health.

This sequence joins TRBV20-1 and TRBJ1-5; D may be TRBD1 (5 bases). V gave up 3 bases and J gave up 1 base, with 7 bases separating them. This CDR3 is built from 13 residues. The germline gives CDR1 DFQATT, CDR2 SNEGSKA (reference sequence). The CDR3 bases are TGCAGTGCTAGTGGGGGGAGCAATCAGCCCCAGCATTTT. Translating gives CSASGGSNQPQHF.

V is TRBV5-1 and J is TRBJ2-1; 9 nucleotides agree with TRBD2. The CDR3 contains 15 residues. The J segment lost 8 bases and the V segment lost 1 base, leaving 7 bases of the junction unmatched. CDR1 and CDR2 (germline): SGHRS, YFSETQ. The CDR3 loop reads CASSLRAGGPYEQFF. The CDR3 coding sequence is TGCGCCAGCAGCTTGCGGGCGGGAGGGCCCTATGAGCAGTTCTTC.

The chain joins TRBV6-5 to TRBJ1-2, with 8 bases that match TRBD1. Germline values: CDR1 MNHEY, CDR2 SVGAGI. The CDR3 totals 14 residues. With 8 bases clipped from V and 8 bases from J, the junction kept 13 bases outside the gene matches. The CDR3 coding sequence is TGTGCCAGCGGCCTACAGGGGGGTCTTGGGGGCTACACCTTC. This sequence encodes CASGLQGGLGGYTF.

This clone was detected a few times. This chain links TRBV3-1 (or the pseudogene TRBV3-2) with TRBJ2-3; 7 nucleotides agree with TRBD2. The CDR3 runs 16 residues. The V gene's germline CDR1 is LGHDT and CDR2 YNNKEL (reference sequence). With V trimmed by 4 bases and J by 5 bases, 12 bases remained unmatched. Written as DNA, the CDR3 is TGTGCCAGCAGCCGAAGGGCGGGAGTAAGGGAAGATACGCAGTATTTT. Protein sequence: CASSRRAGVREDTQYF.

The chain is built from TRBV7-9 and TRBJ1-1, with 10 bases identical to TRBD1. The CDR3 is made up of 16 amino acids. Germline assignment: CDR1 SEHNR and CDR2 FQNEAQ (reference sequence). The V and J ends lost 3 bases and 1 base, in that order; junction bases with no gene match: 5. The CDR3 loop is CASSFGTGAGNTEAFF. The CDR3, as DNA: TGTGCCAGCAGCTTTGGGACAGGGGCTGGGAACACTGAAGCTTTCTTT.

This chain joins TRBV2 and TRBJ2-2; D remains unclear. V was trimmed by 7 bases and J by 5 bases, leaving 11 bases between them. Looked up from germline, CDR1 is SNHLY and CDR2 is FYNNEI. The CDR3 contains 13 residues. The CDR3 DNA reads TGTGCCAGCAATTCCCCATGGACCGGGGAGCTGTTTTTT. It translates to CASNSPWTGELFF.

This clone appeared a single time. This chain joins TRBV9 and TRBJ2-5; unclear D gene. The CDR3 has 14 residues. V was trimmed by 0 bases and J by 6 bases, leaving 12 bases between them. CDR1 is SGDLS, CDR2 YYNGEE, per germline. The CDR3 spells CASSVADSSQTQYF. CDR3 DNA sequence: TGTGCCAGCAGCGTAGCGGATAGCAGCCAGACCCAGTACTTC.

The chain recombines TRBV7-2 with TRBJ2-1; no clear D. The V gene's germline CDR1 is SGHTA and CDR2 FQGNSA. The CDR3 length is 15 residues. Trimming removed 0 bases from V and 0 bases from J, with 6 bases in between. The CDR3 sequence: CASSLARSSYNEQFF. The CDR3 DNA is TGTGCCAGCAGCTTAGCTCGGAGCTCCTACAATGAGCAGTTCTTC. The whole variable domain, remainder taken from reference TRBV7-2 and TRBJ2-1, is GAGVSQSPSNKVTEKGKDVELRCDPISGHTALYWYRQSLGQGLEFLIYFQGNSAPDKSGLPSDRFSAERTGGSVSTLTIQRTQQEDSAVYLCASSLARSSYNEQFFGPGTRLTVL.

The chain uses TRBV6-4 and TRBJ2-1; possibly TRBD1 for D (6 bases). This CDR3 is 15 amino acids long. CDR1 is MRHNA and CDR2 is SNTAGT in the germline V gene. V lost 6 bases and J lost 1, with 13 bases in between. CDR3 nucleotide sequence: TGTGCCAGCAGCATGATGCAGGGGTCCTACAATGAGCAGTTCTTC. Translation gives CASSMMQGSYNEQFF.

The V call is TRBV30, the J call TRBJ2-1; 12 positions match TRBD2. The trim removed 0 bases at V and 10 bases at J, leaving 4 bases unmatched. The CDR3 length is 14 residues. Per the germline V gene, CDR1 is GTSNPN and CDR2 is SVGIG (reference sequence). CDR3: CAWSVASGRVEQFF. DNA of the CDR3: TGTGCCTGGAGTGTAGCTAGCGGGAGGGTGGAGCAGTTCTTC. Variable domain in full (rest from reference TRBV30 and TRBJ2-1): SQTIHQWPATLVQPVGSPLSLECTVEGTSNPNLYWYRQAAGRGLQLLFYSVGIGQISSEVPQNLSASRPQDRQFILSSKKLLLSDSGFYLCAWSVASGRVEQFFGPGTRLTVL.

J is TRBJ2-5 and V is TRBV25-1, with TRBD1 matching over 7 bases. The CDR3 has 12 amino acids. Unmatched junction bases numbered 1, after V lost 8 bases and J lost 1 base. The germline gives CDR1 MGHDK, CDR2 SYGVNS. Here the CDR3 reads CASHRGQETQYF. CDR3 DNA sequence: TGTGCCAGCCACAGGGGCCAAGAGACCCAGTACTTC.

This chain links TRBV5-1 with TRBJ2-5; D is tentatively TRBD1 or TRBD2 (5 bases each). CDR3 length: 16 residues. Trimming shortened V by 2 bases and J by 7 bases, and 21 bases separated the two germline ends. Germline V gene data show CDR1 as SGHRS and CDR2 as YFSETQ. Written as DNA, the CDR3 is TGCGCCAGCAGCTTACCTGGGACCGTCCGTGGGGGGACCCAGTACTTC. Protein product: CASSLPGTVRGGTQYF. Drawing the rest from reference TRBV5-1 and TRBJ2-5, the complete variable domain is KAGVTQTPRYLIKTRGQQVTLSCSPISGHRSVSWYQQTPGQGLQFLFEYFSETQRNKGNFPGRFSGRQFSNSRSEMNVSTLELGDSALYLCASSLPGTVRGGTQYFGPGTRLLVL.

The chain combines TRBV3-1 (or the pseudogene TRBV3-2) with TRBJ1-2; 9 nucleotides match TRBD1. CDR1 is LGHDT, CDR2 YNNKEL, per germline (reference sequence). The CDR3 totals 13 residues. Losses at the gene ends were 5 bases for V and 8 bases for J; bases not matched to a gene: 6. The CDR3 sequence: CASSWGQGRGYTF. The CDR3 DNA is TGTGCCAGCAGCTGGGGACAGGGCCGGGGCTACACCTTC.

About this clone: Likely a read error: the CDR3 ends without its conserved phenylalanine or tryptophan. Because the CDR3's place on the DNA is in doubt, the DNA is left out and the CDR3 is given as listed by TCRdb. This CDR3 reads CATSRDWPTTEQGL. The chain couples TRBV15 to TRBJ1-2; TRBD1, as called in the table, went unchecked against the DNA. Looked up from germline, CDR1 is LNHNV and CDR2 is YYDKDF (reference sequence). The length of the CDR3 is 14 amino acids, counting both ends.

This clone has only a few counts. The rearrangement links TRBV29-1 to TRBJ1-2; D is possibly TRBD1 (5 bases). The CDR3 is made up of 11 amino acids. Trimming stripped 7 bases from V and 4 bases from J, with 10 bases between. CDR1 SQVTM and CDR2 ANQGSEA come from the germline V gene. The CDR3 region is CSGQQGYGYTF. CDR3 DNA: TGCAGCGGACAGCAGGGCTATGGCTACACCTTC. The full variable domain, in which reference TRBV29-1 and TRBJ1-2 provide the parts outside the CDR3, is SAVISQKPSRDICQRGTSLTIQCQVDSQVTMMFWYRQQPGQSLTLIATANQGSEATYESGFVIDKFPISRPNLTFSTLTVSNMSPEDSSIYLCSGQQGYGYTFGSGTRLTVV.

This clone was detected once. In DNA form, the CDR3 reads TGTGCCAGCACCCCGGCTAAAATAGCGGAACACTCCTACGAGCAGTACTTC. It yields the protein CASTPAKIAEHSYEQYF. The chain uses TRBV11-3 and TRBJ2-7, with D possibly being TRBD2 (6 bases). The V end was cut by 7 bases, the J end by 0 bases, with 22 bases between. Germline values: CDR1 SGHNT, CDR2 YENEEA. This CDR3 contains 17 residues.

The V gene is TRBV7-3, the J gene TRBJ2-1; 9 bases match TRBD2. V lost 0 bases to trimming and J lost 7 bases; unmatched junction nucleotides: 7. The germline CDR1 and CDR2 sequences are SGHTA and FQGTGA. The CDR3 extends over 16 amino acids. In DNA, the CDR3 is TGTGCCAGCAGCTTAACACCAGCGGGAGGTCTAAATGAGCAGTTCTTC. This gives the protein CASSLTPAGGLNEQFF.

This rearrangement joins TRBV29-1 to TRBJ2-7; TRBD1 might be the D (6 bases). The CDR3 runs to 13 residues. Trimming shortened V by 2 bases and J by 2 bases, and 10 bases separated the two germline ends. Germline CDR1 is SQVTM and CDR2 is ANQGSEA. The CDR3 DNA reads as TGCAGCGTTGAATCCGGACAGCCCTACGAGCAGTACTTC. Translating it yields CSVESGQPYEQYF.

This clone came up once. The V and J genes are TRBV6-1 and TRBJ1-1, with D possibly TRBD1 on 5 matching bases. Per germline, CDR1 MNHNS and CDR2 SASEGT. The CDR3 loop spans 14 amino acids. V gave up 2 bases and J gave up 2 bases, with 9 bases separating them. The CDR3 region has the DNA TGTGCCAGCAGTGAATTAGGGACTAACACTGAAGCTTTCTTT. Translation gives CASSELGTNTEAFF.

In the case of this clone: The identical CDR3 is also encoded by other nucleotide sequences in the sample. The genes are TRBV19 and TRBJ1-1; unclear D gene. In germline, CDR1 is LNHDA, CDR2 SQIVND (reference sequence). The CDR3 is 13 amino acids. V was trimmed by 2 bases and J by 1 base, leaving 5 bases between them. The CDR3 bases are TGTGCCAGTAGTATAAAAGGGAACACTGAAGCTTTCTTT. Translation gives CASSIKGNTEAFF.